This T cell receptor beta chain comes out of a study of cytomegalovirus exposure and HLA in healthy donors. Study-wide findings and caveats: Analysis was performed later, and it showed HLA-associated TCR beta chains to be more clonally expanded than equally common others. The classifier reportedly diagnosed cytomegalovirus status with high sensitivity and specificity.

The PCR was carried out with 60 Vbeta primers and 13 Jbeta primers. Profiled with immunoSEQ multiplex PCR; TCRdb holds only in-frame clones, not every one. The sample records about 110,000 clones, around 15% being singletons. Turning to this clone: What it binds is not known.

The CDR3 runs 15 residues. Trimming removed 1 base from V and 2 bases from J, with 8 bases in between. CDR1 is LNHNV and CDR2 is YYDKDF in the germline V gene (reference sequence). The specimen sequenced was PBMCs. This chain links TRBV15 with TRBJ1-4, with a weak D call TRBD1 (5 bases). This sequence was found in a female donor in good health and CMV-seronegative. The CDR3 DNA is TGTGCCACCAGCAGAGTTCGGGGGACTAATGAAAAACTGTTTTTT. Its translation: CATSRVRGTNEKLFF.